The rows below give T cell receptor beta chains drawn from one sample of a study of T cells after yellow fever vaccination. TCRdb processed the 5' RACE reads anew with MiXCR; each CDR3 protein has one entry. The sample carries approximately 85,000 distinct CDR3 sequences, approximately 12% recorded once. The sample was CD8+ T cells not binding an NS4B(214-222) dextramer, sorted from PBMCs, taken about 21 days after the first yellow fever vaccination. Receptors originate from a man younger than 35 who received the YFV17D yellow fever vaccine. CDR3s include the opening cysteine and the closing phenylalanine or tryptophan. A D gene is named only where the DNA matches it firmly. Rows may omit the clone size; those that give it use once, few, many or a size class.

CDR3 protein	CDR3 DNA	D gene	clone size	J gene	V gene
CSASLPGTGGYTF	TGCAGTGCTAGCCTGCCAGGGACGGGTGGCTACACCTTC	-	few	TRBJ1-2	TRBV20-1
CSVEDLGDNYGYTF	TGCAGCGTTGAAGATTTGGGGGATAACTATGGCTACACCTTC	-	-	TRBJ1-2	TRBV29-1
CSAVRTGGSGEKLFF	TGCAGTGCTGTCAGAACAGGGGGCTCGGGTGAAAAACTGTTTTTT	TRBD1	few	TRBJ1-4	TRBV20-1
CASSLGVRTEAFF	TGTGCCAGCAGCTTAGGTGTCCGTACTGAAGCTTTCTTT	-	-	TRBJ1-1	TRBV11-2
CASSLVGRTRGLYNEQFF	TGTGCCAGCAGCTTAGTTGGGCGAACAAGGGGCTTATACAATGAGCAGTTCTTC	-	few	TRBJ2-1	TRBV11-2
CSVVTFSGNTIYF	TGCAGCGTTGTCACCTTCTCTGGAAACACCATATATTTT	-	-	TRBJ1-3	TRBV29-1
CASSLLGAGANVLTF	TGTGCCAGCAGTTTGTTGGGGGCCGGGGCCAACGTCCTGACTTTC	-	-	TRBJ2-6	TRBV6-2/TRBV6-3
CASSQDLGGGRTGELFF	TGCGCCAGCAGCCAAGACTTGGGGGGCGGTCGGACCGGGGAGCTGTTTTTT	-	many	TRBJ2-2	TRBV4-1
CASSDRGGGETQYF	TGTGCCAGCAGCGATAGGGGGGGGGGCGAGACCCAGTACTTC	-	-	TRBJ2-5	TRBV7-6
CASSLAGGIYNEQFF	TGTGCCAGCAGTTTAGCGGGGGGTATATACAATGAGCAGTTCTTC	TRBD2	-	TRBJ2-1	TRBV2
CASSYKGAGYEQYF	TGTGCCAGCAGTTACAAGGGGGCTGGCTACGAGCAGTACTTC	TRBD1	few	TRBJ2-7	TRBV6-5
CSARGRLAGNIQYF	TGCAGTGCTAGAGGACGACTAGCGGGGAACATTCAGTACTTC	TRBD2	few	TRBJ2-4	TRBV20-1
CASSSGTPNTGELFF	TGCGCCAGCAGCAGCGGGACTCCGAACACCGGGGAGCTGTTTTTT	TRBD2	few	TRBJ2-2	TRBV5-1
CASSYPGAEQYF	TGTGCCAGCAGCTACCCAGGGGCCGAGCAGTACTTC	-	few	TRBJ2-7	TRBV4-2
CASSSDRGVYGYTF	TGTGCCAGCAGTAGTGACAGGGGGGTCTATGGCTACACCTTC	TRBD1	-	TRBJ1-2	TRBV9
CASSLAGANTEAFF	TGTGCCAGCAGTTTAGCAGGGGCGAACACTGAAGCTTTCTTT	-	many	TRBJ1-1	TRBV12-3/TRBV12-4
CASSYITGDLNYGYTF	TGTGCCAGCAGCTACATTACAGGGGATCTTAACTATGGCTACACCTTC	TRBD1	few	TRBJ1-2	TRBV5-6
CASSPTQLYF	TGTGCCAGCAGTCCGACCCAATTGTACTTC	-	-	TRBJ2-4	TRBV6-5
CASSLRAYTGDTQYF	TGTGCCAGCAGTTTAAGGGCCTATACAGGGGATACGCAGTATTTT	-	-	TRBJ2-3	TRBV6-5
CASSPTYERSTEAFF	TGTGCCAGCAGCCCGACCTATGAGAGAAGCACTGAAGCTTTCTTT	-	-	TRBJ1-1	TRBV4-2
CASSSDLSSYNEQFF	TGTGCCAGCAGCTCGGACCTTAGCTCCTACAATGAGCAGTTCTTC	-	many	TRBJ2-1	TRBV7-6
CASSFGRGATGYTF	TGCGCCAGCAGCTTTGGCCGGGGGGCGACGGGCTACACCTTC	-	few	TRBJ1-2	TRBV5-1
CASSSHFRLPNTEAFF	TGTGCCAGCAGTTCCCATTTCCGACTCCCGAACACTGAAGCTTTCTTT	-	-	TRBJ1-1	TRBV6-5
CAWNGGWETQYF	TGTGCCTGGAACGGGGGTTGGGAGACCCAGTACTTC	-	-	TRBJ2-5	TRBV30
CASSILAGGPYEQFF	TGTGCCAGTAGTATTCTAGCGGGGGGGCCGTATGAGCAGTTCTTC	TRBD2	-	TRBJ2-1	TRBV19
CSANRGSYNEQFF	TGCAGTGCTAACAGGGGCTCCTACAATGAGCAGTTCTTC	TRBD1	few	TRBJ2-1	TRBV20-1
CASSQTGVSGNTEAFF	TGCGCCAGCAGCCAGACAGGGGTCAGCGGAAACACTGAAGCTTTCTTT	TRBD1	few	TRBJ1-1	TRBV5-1
CASSLSSHVPGTEAFF	TGTGCCAGCAGTTTATCATCCCACGTACCAGGCACTGAAGCTTTCTTT	-	-	TRBJ1-1	TRBV27
CASNLGAPQNEQFF	TGTGCCAGTAATCTTGGGGCCCCCCAGAATGAGCAGTTCTTC	-	-	TRBJ2-1	TRBV19
CASSRPPTRQGGYEQYF	TGTGCCAGCAGCCGACCCCCCACAAGACAGGGTGGGTACGAGCAGTACTTC	TRBD1	-	TRBJ2-7	TRBV27
CASSSRESYSPLHF	TGTGCCAGCAGTTCCAGGGAATCGTATTCACCCCTCCACTTT	-	-	TRBJ1-6	TRBV12-3/TRBV12-4
CSAADRVSIYGYTF	TGCAGTGCGGCAGACAGGGTATCTATCTATGGCTACACCTTC	TRBD1	-	TRBJ1-2	TRBV20-1
CSARSVGGRTDTQYF	TGCAGTGCTAGATCTGTGGGGGGACGCACAGATACGCAGTATTTT	-	-	TRBJ2-3	TRBV20-1
CASSQDLGEPYNEQFF	TGCGCCAGCAGCCAAGATCTCGGGGAGCCCTACAATGAGCAGTTCTTC	-	-	TRBJ2-1	TRBV4-3
CASSFTWEDREMNTEAFF	TGCGCCAGCAGCTTCACCTGGGAGGACAGGGAGATGAACACTGAAGCTTTCTTT	TRBD1	few	TRBJ1-1	TRBV5-1
CAISEAGGFQPQHF	TGTGCCATCAGTGAGGCGGGGGGGTTTCAGCCCCAGCATTTT	-	few	TRBJ1-5	TRBV10-3
CASSYMRGSEAFF	TGCGCCAGCAGTTATATGAGGGGGTCTGAAGCTTTCTTT	-	-	TRBJ1-1	TRBV4-1
CAISDAGGATEAFF	TGTGCCATCAGTGACGCGGGGGGCGCAACTGAAGCTTTCTTT	-	few	TRBJ1-1	TRBV10-3
CASSFGGRDEQFF	TGCGCCAGCAGCTTTGGGGGGCGGGATGAGCAGTTCTTC	-	few	TRBJ2-1	TRBV5-1
CASSSGYRETQYF	TGTGCCAGCAGCTCAGGGTACCGAGAGACCCAGTACTTC	-	few	TRBJ2-5	TRBV6-1
CSVAVAGQYEQYF	TGCAGCGTTGCGGTAGCCGGACAATACGAGCAGTACTTC	-	-	TRBJ2-7	TRBV29-1
CSARTGGTATEAFF	TGCAGTGCGAGGACAGGGGGTACAGCCACTGAAGCTTTCTTT	TRBD1	few	TRBJ1-1	TRBV20-1
CASSYPGGDDTQYF	TGTGCCAGCAGTTACCCTGGGGGAGATGATACGCAGTATTTT	-	few	TRBJ2-3	TRBV6-5
CASSPRIAPTNYGYTF	TGTGCCAGCAGCCCCCGGATAGCCCCTACTAACTATGGCTACACCTTC	-	few	TRBJ1-2	TRBV7-9
CASSQGTAGAFF	TGTGCCAGCAGCCAGGGGACAGCTGGAGCTTTCTTT	TRBD1	few	TRBJ1-1	TRBV4-2
CASSPKHTGELFF	TGTGCCAGCAGCCCCAAACACACCGGGGAGCTGTTTTTT	-	-	TRBJ2-2	TRBV11-2
CAGRDRGGSNTGELFF	TGTGCCGGCCGGGACAGGGGAGGATCGAACACCGGGGAGCTGTTTTTT	TRBD1	few	TRBJ2-2	TRBV28
CASSAPGTEAFF	TGCGCCAGCAGTGCTCCTGGAACGGAAGCTTTCTTT	-	many	TRBJ1-1	TRBV10-2
CAISESMAEEELFF	TGTGCCATCAGTGAGTCGATGGCAGAGGAGGAACTGTTTTTT	-	-	TRBJ1-4	TRBV10-3
CASSLTGVGNSPLHF	TGTGCCAGCAGCCTAACAGGGGTTGGAAATTCACCCCTCCACTTT	TRBD1	-	TRBJ1-6	TRBV14
CASSPGRRLGEQYF	TGCGCCAGCAGCCCGGGGCGACGACTGGGCGAGCAGTACTTC	-	few	TRBJ2-7	TRBV5-1
CATSDSLDTGELFF	TGTGCCACCAGTGATTCGTTAGACACCGGGGAGCTGTTTTTT	-	-	TRBJ2-2	TRBV24-1
CASSSLGGLSNTGELFF	TGTGCCAGCAGTTCCCTAGGGGGCCTCTCGAACACCGGGGAGCTGTTTTTT	TRBD1	few	TRBJ2-2	TRBV12-3/TRBV12-4
CASSYTGYEQYF	TGTGCCAGCAGTTACACAGGGTACGAGCAGTACTTC	-	-	TRBJ2-7	TRBV6-2/TRBV6-3
CASSQLGAAGQFF	TGCGCCAGCAGCCAACTGGGGGCGGCCGGACAGTTCTTC	-	few	TRBJ2-1	TRBV4-1